The subject of this entry is one T cell receptor (beta chain). Its antigen is undetermined. CDR1 KGHDR and CDR2 SFDVKD come from the germline V gene. The CDR3 length is 14 residues. These data originate in a study of CXCR3-negative and CXCR3-positive naive CD8 T cells. Study results and caveats: The study found comparably high diversity in both naive subsets and much lower diversity in memory CD8+ cells. Greater hydrophobicity was found in TRB CDR3s of CXCR3-positive naive cells than of CXCR3-negative naive cells. Between one naive subset and the other, surface CD5 was comparable, and TCR strength was inferred from TRB CDR3 properties. Post-cryopreservation CXCR3 expression was partly diminished, and the bulk of assays employed fresh PBMCs.

The TRB cDNA libraries were prepared by 5' RACE with UMI labels. After re-calling the 5' RACE reads, TCRdb lists one entry per CDR3 protein, DNA absent. In all, the sample yields around 150,000 distinct CDR3 sequences. The CD45RO-CCR7+CD27+CD95- phenotype denoted naive CD8+ T cells. The sequence derives from a human donor in good health. Some clones in this sample may be carry-over from other donors' samples. The chain couples TRBV24-1 to TRBJ2-1; no DNA is available, so the TRBD2 call from TCRdb remains unchecked. The sample was naive CXCR3+ CD8+ T cells from blood. Regarding subset: CD45RO-CCR7+CD27+CD95- naive CD8+ T cells expressing CXCR3 (TNR3+). CDR3 amino acids: CATSDSATAGEQFF.